The present entry profiles one T cell receptor (beta chain) with its context. Profiled with immunoSEQ multiplex PCR; TCRdb holds only in-frame clones, not every one. Of some 2.1 million clones listed, 93% were seen once; the top ten hold 1.5% to 2%. The data were obtained in a study of shared clonotypes between healthy human individuals. Trimming took 5 bases from V and 1 from J, leaving 15 bases between them. This CDR3 comprises 17 residues. The germline CDR1 and CDR2 sequences are MNHEY and SMNVEV (reference sequence). Positive CCR7 selection of CD45RO-negative cells yielded the naive CD8 cells, and terminally differentiated effector memory CD45RA+ cells were excluded.

The chain couples TRBV27 to TRBJ2-6; D perhaps matches TRBD1 (6 bases). Input material: naive CD8+ T cells from PBMCs. The TCR was taken from a young man in good health. Some clones in this sample may be carry-over from other donors' samples. The chain's CDR3 is CASSQRTVDSGANVLTF. CDR3 DNA sequence: TGTGCCAGCAGTCAAAGGACAGTCGATTCTGGGGCCAACGTCCTGACTTTC.